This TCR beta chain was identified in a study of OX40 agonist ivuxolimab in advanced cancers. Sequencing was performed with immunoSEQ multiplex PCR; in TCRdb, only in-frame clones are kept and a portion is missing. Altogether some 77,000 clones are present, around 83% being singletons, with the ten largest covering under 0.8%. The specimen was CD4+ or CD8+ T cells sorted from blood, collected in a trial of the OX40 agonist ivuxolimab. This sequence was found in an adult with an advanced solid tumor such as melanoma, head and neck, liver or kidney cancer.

The CDR3 DNA reads TGTGCCAGCTCACCACGGGACAGTTCTTCCTACGAGCAGTACTTC. It is translated as CASSPRDSSSYEQYF. V usage is TRBV18 and J usage is TRBJ2-7, with TRBD1 matching over 7 bases. The CDR3 covers 15 residues. The germline CDR1 and CDR2 sequences are KGHSH and LQKENI. V shed 1 base and J 1 base; nucleotides not matched to a gene: 4.